The T cell receptor beta chain described here comes from a study of blood T cell repertoires in COVID-19. As for the study in general: The United States, Italy and Spain provided the acute and convalescent COVID-19 samples. PBMCs, B-cell-depleted T cells, or T cells were the source of the cDNA or gDNA that made up the material.

This CDR3 has 16 amino acids. Germline V gene lookup returns CDR1 SGHRS and CDR2 YFSETQ. The junction had 4 bases not matched to a gene; V was cut back by 0 bases and J by 1 base. Authors' methods: Using reference gene primer amplification, nucleated cell counts were estimated. TCRdb keeps only in-frame clones here, not all; method: immunoSEQ multiplex PCR. That table is the source of V, J and clone size, and D and trimming were worked out from the DNA. This table has hundreds of thousands of clones, 75% to 90% appearing once. One Seattle source followed patients from active infection through their disease course.

The sequenced sample consisted of peripheral blood. This clonotype was sampled from a woman in her seventies with COVID-19, enrolled during active disease. The chain links TRBV5-1 to TRBJ2-4; 7 positions match TRBD1. CDR3 sequence (DNA): TGCGCCAGCAGCTTGGCTCAGGGGGACGCCAAAAACATTCAGTACTTC. Protein sequence: CASSLAQGDAKNIQYF.